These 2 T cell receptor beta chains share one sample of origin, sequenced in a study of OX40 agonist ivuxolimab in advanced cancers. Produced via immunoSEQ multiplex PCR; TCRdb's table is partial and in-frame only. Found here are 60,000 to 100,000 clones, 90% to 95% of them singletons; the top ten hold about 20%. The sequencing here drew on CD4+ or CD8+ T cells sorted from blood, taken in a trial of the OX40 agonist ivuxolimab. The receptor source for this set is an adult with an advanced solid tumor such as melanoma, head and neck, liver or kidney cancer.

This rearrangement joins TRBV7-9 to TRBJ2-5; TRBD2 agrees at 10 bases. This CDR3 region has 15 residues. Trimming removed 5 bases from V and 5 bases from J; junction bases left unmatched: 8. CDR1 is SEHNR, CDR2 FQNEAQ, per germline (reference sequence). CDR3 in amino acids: CASSASSGGRETQYF. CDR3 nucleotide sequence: TGTGCCAGCAGCGCATCTAGCGGGGGTCGGGAGACCCAGTACTTC.

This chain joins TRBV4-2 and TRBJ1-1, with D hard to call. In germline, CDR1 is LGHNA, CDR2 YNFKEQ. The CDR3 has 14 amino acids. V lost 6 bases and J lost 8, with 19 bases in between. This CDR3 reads CASSREGTWTEAFF. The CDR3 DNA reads TGTGCCAGCAGTCGAGAAGGTACGTGGACCGAAGCTTTCTTT.